This T cell receptor (beta chain) originates from a study of blood T cells in healthy people across ages. A second 7 to 11 cycle PCR used barcoded and J-beta primers. A single record per CDR3 protein comes from TCRdb applying MiXCR to the 5' RACE reads. The table includes around 1.1 million distinct CDR3 sequences, around two fifths detected once. Researchers collected approximately 9.5 milliliters of peripheral blood from every single donor. This sequence was found in a young man in good health. Input material: blood.

CDR3 sequence: CASSQVLLGRERTEAFF. CDR3 in DNA: TGCGCCAGCAGCCAAGTTCTTTTGGGTAGGGAACGCACTGAAGCTTTCTTT. This chain uses TRBV4-3 with TRBJ1-1; D gene ambiguous. Germline CDR1 is LGHNA and CDR2 is YSLEER. This CDR3 has 17 amino acids. The V and J ends lost 1 base and 4 bases respectively, with 19 bases between them.